These 5 T cell receptor beta chains originate from one sample sequenced in a study of cytomegalovirus exposure and HLA in healthy donors. Measured with immunoSEQ multiplex PCR; TCRdb has only the in-frame clones, and not every one. The table includes about 140,000 clones, 84% detected once. Sequencing input: PBMCs. These receptors originate from a woman aged 25 to 39 in good health and CMV-seronegative.

The chain uses TRBV27 and TRBJ2-7, with D possibly TRBD1 on 5 matching bases. Germline V gene lookup returns CDR1 MNHEY and CDR2 SMNVEV (reference sequence). Trimming removed 5 bases from V and 4 bases from J, with 15 bases in between. The length of the CDR3 is 14 residues. The CDR3: CASSSRQYTYEQYF. In DNA, the CDR3 is TGTGCCAGCAGTAGCCGACAGTATACTTACGAGCAGTACTTC.

The CDR3 DNA follows: TGTGCCAGCAGTTCGGAAACGACAGGGAAGGATGGCTACACCTTC. Residues: CASSSETTGKDGYTF. The chain recombines TRBV7-9 with TRBJ1-2; 7 positions agree with TRBD1. Germline assignment: CDR1 SEHNR and CDR2 FQNEAQ (reference sequence). The CDR3 spans 15 residues. Trimming at V came to 6 bases and at J to 6 bases, leaving 13 bases not matched to a gene.

The chain couples TRBV5-1 to TRBJ2-3; weak D call: TRBD2 (5 bases). The CDR3 consists of 13 residues. Trimming stripped 0 bases from V and 14 bases from J, with 16 bases between. Germline V gene lookup returns CDR1 SGHRS and CDR2 YFSETQ. The CDR3 region is CASSLAVDSPAYF. The CDR3 region has the DNA TGCGCCAGCAGCTTGGCCGTGGACTCCCCGGCGTATTTT.

The chain combines TRBV2 with TRBJ1-2; D uncertain. Germline V gene lookup returns CDR1 SNHLY and CDR2 FYNNEI. V was pared by 6 bases and J by 4 bases, with 12 bases between. This CDR3 has 13 residues. The CDR3 nucleotides read TGTGCCAGCAGGTCCGATGGAGGCTATGGCTACACCTTC. It is translated as CASRSDGGYGYTF. Using reference TRBV2 and TRBJ1-2 for the parts outside the CDR3, the full variable domain is EPEVTQTPSHQVTQMGQEVILRCVPISNHLYFYWYRQILGQKVEFLVSFYNNEISEKSEIFDDQFSVERPDGSNFTLKIRSTKLEDSAMYFCASRSDGGYGYTFGSGTRLTVV.

This chain links TRBV27 with TRBJ1-6; no reliable D call. The ends were cut back, 8 bases at V and 0 bases at J, with 8 bases in the middle. This CDR3 has 14 amino acids. Per the germline V gene, CDR1 is MNHEY and CDR2 is SMNVEV (reference sequence). Here the CDR3 reads CASYSSSYNSPLHF. The CDR3 DNA reads TGTGCCAGCTACAGTAGCTCCTATAATTCACCCCTCCACTTT.